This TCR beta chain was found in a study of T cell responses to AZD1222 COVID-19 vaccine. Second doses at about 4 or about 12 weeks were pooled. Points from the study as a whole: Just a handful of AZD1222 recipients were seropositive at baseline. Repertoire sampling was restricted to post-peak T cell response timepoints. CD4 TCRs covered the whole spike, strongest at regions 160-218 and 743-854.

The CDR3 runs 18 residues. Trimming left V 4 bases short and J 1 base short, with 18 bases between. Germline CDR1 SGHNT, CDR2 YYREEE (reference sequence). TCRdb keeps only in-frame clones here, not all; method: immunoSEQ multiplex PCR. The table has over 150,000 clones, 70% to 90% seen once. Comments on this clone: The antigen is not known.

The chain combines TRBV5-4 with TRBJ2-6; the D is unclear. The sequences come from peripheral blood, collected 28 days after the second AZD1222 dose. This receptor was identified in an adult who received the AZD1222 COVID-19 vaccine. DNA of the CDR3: TGTGCCAGCAGCGGCTGGACCGTTGAAAGTTCTGGGGCCAACGTCCTGACTTTC. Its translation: CASSGWTVESSGANVLTF.